These T cell receptor beta chains were read from a single sample in a study of T cells after somatic rescue of genetic block. This table comes from immunoSEQ multiplex PCR, and its TCRdb copy is limited to in-frame clones, with some not included. The sample yields tens of thousands of clones, about 91% seen once. The specimen sequenced was peripheral blood mononuclear cells (PBMCs). Receptors were obtained from a man aged 35 to 55. Both conserved end residues are part of each CDR3. The D gene is left open where the match is weak. The size field is filled for only some rows; it gives once, few, many or a size class.

J gene: TRBJ2-6
D gene: .
clone size: .
V gene: TRBV7-8
CDR3 protein: CASSRRESGANVLTF
CDR3 DNA: TGTGCCAGCAGCCGGAGGGAGTCTGGGGCCAACGTCCTGACTTTC

J gene: TRBJ2-7
D gene: .
clone size: .
V gene: TRBV7-9
CDR3 protein: CASSPSLRTYEQYF
CDR3 DNA: TGTGCCAGCAGCCCCTCACTGAGGACCTACGAGCAGTACTTC

J gene: TRBJ2-7
D gene: .
clone size: .
V gene: TRBV11-3
CDR3 protein: CASSYTGFDEQYF
CDR3 DNA: TGTGCCAGCAGCTACACAGGGTTCGACGAGCAGTACTTC

J gene: TRBJ1-1
D gene: .
clone size: .
V gene: TRBV7-8
CDR3 protein: CASSLGYGQEAFF
CDR3 DNA: TGTGCCAGCAGCTTGGGGTACGGACAGGAAGCTTTCTTT

J gene: TRBJ2-7
D gene: TRBD2
clone size: .
V gene: TRBV28
CDR3 protein: CASSLGWTSGYRGYEQYF
CDR3 DNA: TGTGCCAGCAGTTTGGGCTGGACTAGCGGCTACCGAGGCTACGAGCAGTACTTC

J gene: TRBJ2-7
D gene: .
clone size: .
V gene: TRBV19
CDR3 protein: CASSIRRGSIYEQYF
CDR3 DNA: TGTGCCAGTAGTATCCGCAGGGGCTCCATCTACGAGCAGTACTTC

J gene: TRBJ2-7
D gene: .
clone size: .
V gene: TRBV7-2
CDR3 protein: CASSIRVLVSYEQYF
CDR3 DNA: TGTGCCAGCAGCATCAGGGTACTAGTCTCCTACGAGCAGTACTTC

J gene: TRBJ1-4
D gene: TRBD1
clone size: .
V gene: TRBV30
CDR3 protein: CAWRTGQALFF
CDR3 DNA: TGTGCCTGGAGGACGGGACAGGCCTTGTTTTTT

J gene: TRBJ2-3
D gene: .
clone size: .
V gene: TRBV19
CDR3 protein: CASSMGMADTQYF
CDR3 DNA: TGTGCCAGTAGTATGGGGATGGCAGATACGCAGTATTTT

J gene: TRBJ2-1
D gene: TRBD2
clone size: .
V gene: TRBV11-2
CDR3 protein: CASRPLAGDYNEQFF
CDR3 DNA: TGTGCCAGCAGACCTCTAGCGGGAGATTACAATGAGCAGTTCTTC

J gene: TRBJ2-7
D gene: .
clone size: .
V gene: TRBV29-1
CDR3 protein: CSAQTPAEQYF
CDR3 DNA: TGCAGCGCTCAAACACCGGCCGAGCAGTACTTC

J gene: TRBJ2-3
D gene: TRBD1
clone size: .
V gene: TRBV6-1
CDR3 protein: CASSEEPSGTGPTDTQYF
CDR3 DNA: TGTGCCAGCAGTGAAGAGCCCTCCGGGACAGGGCCCACAGATACGCAGTATTTT

J gene: TRBJ2-2
D gene: .
clone size: few
V gene: TRBV5-1
CDR3 protein: CATSKTHTGELFF
CDR3 DNA: TGCGCCACGAGCAAAACGCACACCGGGGAGCTGTTTTTT

J gene: TRBJ2-7
D gene: .
clone size: .
V gene: TRBV5-1
CDR3 protein: CASSLVGTSLGSYEQYF
CDR3 DNA: TGCGCCAGCAGCTTGGTCGGGACAAGTCTGGGGTCCTACGAGCAGTACTTC